The rows below give T cell receptor beta chains drawn from one sample of a study of lymphopenia after photon versus proton radiotherapy. The protocol was immunoSEQ multiplex PCR, while the TCRdb copy is restricted to in-frame clones and leaves out a portion. The sample includes about 34,000 clones, around 82% seen only once; the top ten take roughly 15%. The specimen was peripheral blood, collected from a patient treated with proton-based radiotherapy. These receptors originate from an older woman with pancreatic cancer. Both conserved end residues are part of each CDR3. Each record gives: V gene, J gene, CDR3 protein.

>TRBV4-3|TRBJ1-5
CASSQTGGSNQPQHF
>TRBV5-1|TRBJ1-1
CASSPGQGASNTEAFF
>TRBV7-9|TRBJ1-1
CASSLQRETEAFF
>TRBV21-1|TRBJ2-7
CASRYRQGLQGGGTYEQYF
>TRBV11-3|TRBJ2-1
CASSLYTPGPAGPLAAEFF
>TRBV29-1|TRBJ1-1
CSVVKGQGGFGNTEAFF
>TRBV7-3|TRBJ2-3
CASSLYSAGRTDTQYF
>TRBV29-1|TRBJ2-5
CSAGTEGETQYF
>TRBV25-1|TRBJ2-5
CASTSPPGTGGETQYF
>TRBV2|TRBJ1-1
CASHQNPTEAFF
>TRBV28|-
CASSFNHRSYEQYF
>TRBV19|TRBJ2-7
CASSTPGGGQQYF
>TRBV11-2|TRBJ1-1
CASSDFGVTNTEAFF
>TRBV2|TRBJ2-1
CASSELTGGGGNEQFF
>TRBV19|TRBJ2-1
CASSNEFSGGNNEQFF
>TRBV7-9|TRBJ2-4
CASSSTGGKYIQYF
>TRBV7-8|TRBJ1-4
CASSLEVHYEKLFF
>TRBV7-6|TRBJ2-5
CASSSGKRGQETQYF
>TRBV28|TRBJ2-6
CASSLYNSGANVLTF